The T cell receptor beta chain under discussion was sequenced for a study of graft-versus-host responses after intestinal transplantation. About the research overall: Induction using anti-thymocyte globulin, followed by tacrolimus and steroids for 3 to 4 years, was given to all recipients.

Remarks on this clone: Antigen: not known.

Measured with immunoSEQ multiplex PCR; TCRdb has only the in-frame clones, and not every one. In the table there are 75,000 to 100,000 clones, approximately 95% of which are singletons. This clonotype was obtained from a human donor who received an intestinal transplant. The sample was unstimulated CD8+ T cells sorted from spleen or lymph node cells, taken before intestinal transplant.

In DNA form, the CDR3 reads TGCGCCAGCAGCCCTCCCTTGAGCGGGAGTGGGAGTGAGCAGTTCTTC. Amino acids: CASSPPLSGSGSEQFF. The genes are TRBV5-1 and TRBJ2-1; TRBD2 matches 8 bases. The CDR3 contains 16 residues. The trim removed 4 bases at V and 9 bases at J, leaving 15 bases unmatched. Looked up from germline, CDR1 is SGHRS and CDR2 is YFSETQ.